What follows is one TCR beta chain and its context. What it binds is not known. Sequencing was performed with immunoSEQ multiplex PCR; in TCRdb, only in-frame clones are kept and a portion is missing. The sample carries approximately 160,000 clones, about nine tenths recorded once. Germline CDR1 and CDR2: SGHDT and YYEEEE. The CDR3 totals 15 residues. J gave up 5 bases and V 4 bases, and 8 bases lay outside the gene matches. This sample stems from a study of T cell responses to AZD1222 COVID-19 vaccine. Whole-study findings and limits: Donors were mostly white British, more females; clonal diversity possibly underestimated. It was only after the peak T cell response that any repertoires were sampled. An increase in Spike-specific TCR breadth and depth was observed after two AZD1222 doses.

This receptor was obtained from an adult in good health. The sequenced sample was peripheral blood, obtained on day 0 of AZD1222 vaccination. The chain links TRBV5-6 to TRBJ1-4, with 7 bases identical to TRBD1. For the CDR3, the DNA is TGTGCCAGCAGCGCCAAGGGACAGCGGAATGAAAAACTGTTTTTT. It yields the protein CASSAKGQRNEKLFF.